Following are 18 T cell receptor beta chains from one sample sequenced in a study of blood T cells in healthy people across ages (dated by TCRdb to 2013 to 2016). The method behind the library was 5' RACE. Instrument used: Illumina HiSeq 2500. A second PCR of roughly 6 to 12 cycles was run with a J-beta primer mix and a sample-barcoded 5' primer. The public reads were reanalyzed by TCRdb: fastp trimming at Q25, MiXCR alignment, in-frame beta chains only. For every CDR3 protein sequence, its rows merge into one entry that carries the most common genes and DNA. The sample table records about 1.4 million distinct CDR3 sequences; approximately 63% of these occur just once. About 6.7% of the sample belongs to the ten largest clones. Sequenced sample: blood. These receptors originate from a man aged 18 to 35 in good health.

The chain carries TRBV29-1 and TRBJ2-1; 12 nucleotides agree with TRBD2. The germline gives CDR1 SQVTM, CDR2 ANQGSEA. V lost 8 bases and J lost 0; bases outside the gene matches: 14. The CDR3 covers 18 residues. As DNA, the CDR3 is TGCAGCACAAAGGGACTAGCGGGCCGCGGGAGCTCCTACAATGAGCAGTTCTTC. Encoded protein: CSTKGLAGRGSSYNEQFF.

This chain joins TRBV12-3 or TRBV12-4 and TRBJ2-7; 11 nucleotides agree with TRBD2. J gave up 1 base and V 6 bases, and 5 bases lay outside the gene matches. The CDR3 totals 15 residues. CDR3 protein: CASSLGLAESYEQYF. Here the CDR3 DNA reads TGTGCCAGCAGCTTGGGACTAGCGGAATCCTACGAGCAGTACTTC.

The chain couples TRBV5-1 to TRBJ2-7, with D perhaps matching TRBD1 (6 bases). Trimming shortened V by 7 bases and J by 0 bases, and 14 bases separated the two germline ends. The CDR3 spans 14 residues. Germline lookup yields CDR1 SGHRS and CDR2 YFSETQ. The chain's CDR3 is CASGPQGGSYEQYF. In DNA form, the CDR3 reads TGCGCCAGCGGACCACAGGGCGGCTCCTACGAGCAGTACTTC.

This clonotype occurred a few times. V and J are TRBV7-9 and TRBJ2-1; 7 bases map to TRBD1. From germline, CDR1 is SEHNR and CDR2 FQNEAQ (reference sequence). The CDR3 is 16 residues long. V was clipped by 5 bases and J by 6 bases; unmatched bases: 13. CDR3 sequence reads: CASSPILTGRVNEQFF. DNA for the CDR3: TGTGCCAGCAGCCCGATACTGACAGGGCGAGTCAATGAGCAGTTCTTC.

The CDR3 region has the DNA TGTGCCAGCAGCTCTACCGGGACAGGGTATGCGATGAACACTGAAGCTTTCTTT. This sequence encodes CASSSTGTGYAMNTEAFF. This chain uses TRBV7-2 with TRBJ1-1, with 9 bases fitting TRBD1. J was trimmed by 0 bases and V by 4 bases; bases with no gene match: 12. Germline V CDR1 and CDR2: SGHTA, FQGNSA. This CDR3 is built from 18 residues.

The chain joins TRBV10-2 to TRBJ1-1; maybe TRBD1 (6 bases). Per the germline V gene, CDR1 is WSHSY and CDR2 is SAAADI. Deletions cut 9 bases from V and 1 base from J, with 15 bases between. The CDR3 contains 14 residues. Here the CDR3 DNA reads TGCGCCAGTAACCCAGAGGGACAGAACACTGAAGCTTTCTTT. Residues: CASNPEGQNTEAFF.

This clonotype has just a few counts. The chain uses TRBV20-1 and TRBJ2-3; 8 bases are shared with TRBD2. The J segment lost 8 bases and the V segment lost 5 bases, leaving 21 bases of the junction unmatched. CDR1 DFQATT and CDR2 SNEGSKA come from the germline V gene (reference sequence). The CDR3 is made up of 17 amino acids. The CDR3 loop is CSAPDSYTSGAGITQYF. Here the CDR3 DNA reads TGCAGTGCTCCTGATTCGTACACTAGCGGTGCCGGAATTACGCAGTATTTT.

This clonotype appeared a single time. The rearrangement joins TRBV19 to TRBJ2-3, with 12 bases matching TRBD1. Trimming cost V 3 bases and J 1 base; bases outside gene matches: 2. The germline gives CDR1 LNHDA, CDR2 SQIVND (reference sequence). This CDR3 spans 16 amino acids. CDR3 DNA sequence: TGTGCCAGTAGTATCTGGGACAGGGGGCGCACAGATACGCAGTATTTT. This sequence encodes CASSIWDRGRTDTQYF.

The chain carries TRBV12-3 or TRBV12-4 and TRBJ2-5; D is perhaps TRBD2 (5 bases). Trimming took off 2 bases at V and 3 bases at J, with 10 bases between the two ends. The CDR3 totals 14 residues. The CDR3 sequence is CASSLWTGEETQYF. DNA of the CDR3: TGTGCCAGCAGTTTATGGACTGGGGAAGAGACCCAGTACTTC.

The V call is TRBV4-2, the J call TRBJ2-5; the D gene could be TRBD1 or TRBD2 (5 bases each). Deletions cut 1 base from V and 3 bases from J, with 12 bases between. Looked up from germline, CDR1 is LGHNA and CDR2 is YNFKEQ. The CDR3 consists of 15 residues. Here the CDR3 reads CASSQVGTVKETQYF. In DNA form, the CDR3 reads TGTGCCAGCAGCCAAGTGGGGACGGTAAAAGAGACCCAGTACTTC.

The CDR3 DNA reads TGTGCCAGCCTTGCATTACGGGAAGGAGTAGCTTTCTTT. The encoded protein is CASLALREGVAFF. This chain uses TRBV11-2 with TRBJ1-1; the D is unclear. CDR3 length: 13 residues. V lost 8 bases and J 10 bases, leaving 20 bases between the germline ends. CDR1 is SGHAT and CDR2 is FQNNGV in the germline V gene. Looking up the rest from reference TRBV11-2 and TRBJ1-1 gives the full variable domain: EAGVAQSPRYKIIEKRQSVAFWCNPISGHATLYWYQQILGQGPKLLIQFQNNGVVDDSQLPKDRFSAERLKGVDSTLKIQPAKLEDSAVYLCASLALREGVAFFGQGTRLTVV.

The V gene is TRBV5-1, the J gene TRBJ1-1; maybe TRBD1 (5 bases). The germline V gene encodes CDR1 SGHRS and CDR2 YFSETQ. V shed 4 bases and J shed 3 bases, with 10 bases lying between them. The CDR3 totals 13 residues. The CDR3 nucleotides read TGCGCCAGCAGCCTAGGACACGACACTGAAGCTTTCTTT. This codes for CASSLGHDTEAFF. The full variable domain, its missing parts supplied by reference TRBV5-1 and TRBJ1-1, is KAGVTQTPRYLIKTRGQQVTLSCSPISGHRSVSWYQQTPGQGLQFLFEYFSETQRNKGNFPGRFSGRQFSNSRSEMNVSTLELGDSALYLCASSLGHDTEAFFGQGTRLTVV.

The chain has TRBV7-2 and TRBJ2-3; 11 bases are a match to TRBD2. The V and J ends lost 5 bases and 2 bases, in that order; junction bases with no gene match: 6. This CDR3 has 16 amino acids. CDR1 and CDR2 from the germline V gene are SGHTA and FQGNSA. DNA of the CDR3: TGTGCCAGCAGCCGTAGCGGGGGGGCTGACACAGATACGCAGTATTTT. This sequence encodes CASSRSGGADTDTQYF. The complete variable domain, with remaining parts taken from reference TRBV7-2 and TRBJ2-3, reads GAGVSQSPSNKVTEKGKDVELRCDPISGHTALYWYRQSLGQGLEFLIYFQGNSAPDKSGLPSDRFSAERTGGSVSTLTIQRTQQEDSAVYLCASSRSGGADTDTQYFGPGTRLTVL.

The V gene is TRBV5-1, the J gene TRBJ2-7; tentatively, D is TRBD1 or TRBD2 (5 bases each). This CDR3 has 15 residues. Per the germline V gene, CDR1 is SGHRS and CDR2 is YFSETQ. The ends were cut back, 0 bases at V and 3 bases at J, with 13 bases in the middle. The CDR3 sequence is CASSLDRDGVYEQYF. The CDR3 DNA follows: TGCGCCAGCAGCTTGGATCGGGACGGTGTCTACGAGCAGTACTTC.

The chain recombines TRBV7-8 with TRBJ2-5, with TRBD2 matching over 7 bases. J lost 4 bases, V lost 2 bases, and 16 bases had no gene match. CDR1 SGHVS and CDR2 FQNEAQ come from the germline V gene. The CDR3 totals 18 residues. CDR3 nucleotide sequence: TGTGCCAGCAGCTTATTACAAGATGGGACTACCTCATTAGAGACCCAGTACTTC. This sequence encodes CASSLLQDGTTSLETQYF.

The table lists this clonotype with a few counts. The chain couples TRBV29-1 to TRBJ2-1; D might be TRBD2 (6 bases). With 4 bases removed from V and 7 bases from J, the gap between germline ends came to 14 bases. Germline loops: CDR1 SQVTM, CDR2 ANQGSEA. The CDR3 contains 13 residues. The CDR3 DNA reads TGCAGCGTTGGTTCGGGGGAGGTAAATGAGCAGTTCTTC. Translating it yields CSVGSGEVNEQFF.

The chain carries TRBV20-1 and TRBJ2-5; 9 nucleotides match TRBD2. The germline CDR1 and CDR2 sequences are DFQATT and SNEGSKA (reference sequence). V trimming: 5 bases; J trimming: 2 bases; junction bases outside the gene matches: 6. The CDR3 length is 14 residues. CDR3 in amino acids: CSAVSTSGQETQYF. The CDR3 nucleotides are TGCAGTGCTGTCTCGACTAGCGGACAAGAGACCCAGTACTTC.

This clonotype was observed a handful of times. The rearrangement links TRBV20-1 to TRBJ1-2; perhaps TRBD1 as D (6 bases). The V gene lost 7 bases and the J gene lost 1 base, with 10 bases spanning the gap. This CDR3 has 12 amino acids. The germline V gene has CDR1 DFQATT and CDR2 SNEGSKA (reference sequence). DNA of the CDR3: TGCAGTGTCGGGGACAATAACTATGGCTACACCTTC. Translated, it gives CSVGDNNYGYTF.